This is a list of T cell receptor beta chains from one sample in a study of T-cell reconstitution after alpha-beta-depleted transplantation in children. TCRdb called the PCR reads again in MiXCR, with one record for every CDR3 protein. The sample records around 680,000 distinct CDR3 sequences, around 16% being singletons. The input for sequencing was PBMCs from the stem cell graft donor, taken from the stem cell graft. Receptors were obtained from a human donor who donated a stem cell graft to a child with acute myeloid leukemia. CDR3s include the opening cysteine and the closing phenylalanine or tryptophan. Each record gives: J gene, clone size, D gene, V gene, CDR3 DNA, CDR3 protein. D genes are given only for firm matches. The listing skips clone size in some rows; elsewhere it reads once, few, many or a size class.

TRBJ2-3	many	TRBD1	TRBV29-1	TGCAGCGCGGGACAGGGAGAAGGTGCAGATACGCAGTATTTT	CSAGQGEGADTQYF
TRBJ1-1	.	TRBD1	TRBV20-1	TGCAGTGCTAGAAAAGAGGGGGCGAACACTGAAGCTTTCTTT	CSARKEGANTEAFF
TRBJ2-3	.	TRBD1	TRBV7-8	TGTGCCAGCAGCGGGGACAGACCTAGCACAGATACGCAGTATTTT	CASSGDRPSTDTQYF
TRBJ2-3	.	.	TRBV12-3/TRBV12-4	TGTGCCAGCAGTTTGGCCTTACAGGGGACTAGCACAGATACGCAGTATTTT	CASSLALQGTSTDTQYF
TRBJ1-1	many	.	TRBV7-2	TGTGCCAGCAGCTTTCAGAGTAACACTGAAGCTTTCTTT	CASSFQSNTEAFF
TRBJ1-1	many	.	TRBV20-1	TGCAGTGCATCTGGACGGTTGAACACTGAAGCTTTCTTT	CSASGRLNTEAFF
TRBJ1-4	.	.	TRBV2	TGTGCCAGCAGTGACGGGGACGGCAGGGCGGCTGAAAAACTGTTTTTT	CASSDGDGRAAEKLFF
TRBJ1-1	many	.	TRBV9	TGTGCCAGCAGCGTCGGCGCGAACACTGAAGCTTTCTTT	CASSVGANTEAFF
TRBJ1-1	few	.	TRBV7-2	TGTGCCAGCAGCTTATGGGACAAATTTAACACTGAAGCTTTCTTT	CASSLWDKFNTEAFF
TRBJ1-5	few	.	TRBV20-1	TGCACTGCGGTAGATGGTTTTTCGAATCAGCCCCAGCATTTT	CTAVDGFSNQPQHF
TRBJ2-5	.	.	TRBV24-1	TGTGCCACCAGTGGAGGGACGCCACCTCGGGAGACCCAGTACTTC	CATSGGTPPRETQYF
TRBJ2-5	.	TRBD1	TRBV7-2	TGTGCCAGCAGCCCACGGGACAGGGGTTGGGAGACCCAGTACTTC	CASSPRDRGWETQYF
TRBJ2-5	many	.	TRBV5-1	TGCGCCAGCAGCTTGGTGGTAGCAGAGACCCAGTACTTC	CASSLVVAETQYF
TRBJ2-6	few	TRBD1	TRBV20-1	TGCAGTGCTAGCCTAGAGGGGGCAACGGCAGCTGGGGCCAACGTCCTGACTTTC	CSASLEGATAAGANVLTF
TRBJ1-5	.	TRBD1	TRBV4-1	TGCGCCAGCAGCCAAGAGGACAGGGGGAATCAGCCCCAGCATTTT	CASSQEDRGNQPQHF
TRBJ2-4	many	TRBD2	TRBV20-1	TGCAGTGCTCCCCGGGGGGACTTAGCCAAAAACATTCAGTACTTC	CSAPRGDLAKNIQYF
TRBJ1-2	few	TRBD1	TRBV20-1	TGCAGTGCTAGAGATCCTAAAACAGGGGCCTATGGCTACACCTTC	CSARDPKTGAYGYTF
TRBJ1-1	many	TRBD1	TRBV12-3/TRBV12-4	TGTGCCAGCAGTTTGGGGACAGGAATGAACACTGAAGCTTTCTTT	CASSLGTGMNTEAFF
TRBJ1-1	.	.	TRBV4-1	TGCGCCAGCAGCCAAGTATCCAGTAACACTGAAGCTTTCTTT	CASSQVSSNTEAFF
TRBJ2-4	.	.	TRBV2	TGTGCCAGCAGTGATGGTAGGGGTTTAAACATTCAGTACTTC	CASSDGRGLNIQYF
TRBJ1-2	many	.	TRBV20-1	TGCAGTGGGTGGGGGGTCCATGGCTACACCTTC	CSGWGVHGYTF
TRBJ2-3	.	TRBD1	TRBV4-3	TGCGCCAGCAGCCAAGATAGTGTTCGGACAGGGAATGGCCCAGATACGCAGTATTTT	CASSQDSVRTGNGPDTQYF
TRBJ2-7	few	TRBD2	TRBV12-3/TRBV12-4	TGTGCCAGCAGTTTAGGACTAGCGGCCGCCTACGAGCAGTACTTC	CASSLGLAAAYEQYF
TRBJ1-1	.	TRBD1	TRBV29-1	TGCAGCGTCGGATCCGGGACAGGGGGAATGGGGACTGAAGCTTTCTTT	CSVGSGTGGMGTEAFF
TRBJ2-7	.	.	TRBV7-3	TGTGCCAGCAGCCCCCAGACAGGACCGGCGATTTTCTCCTACGAGCAGTACTTC	CASSPQTGPAIFSYEQYF
TRBJ1-2	many	.	TRBV10-3	TGTGCCATCAGCCAAGGGGAATCCGGCTATGGCTACACCTTC	CAISQGESGYGYTF
TRBJ1-4	many	.	TRBV5-5	TGTGCCAGCAGCTTCTTAGCACCACATCTGAGGGAAAAACTGTTTTTT	CASSFLAPHLREKLFF
TRBJ1-1	.	.	TRBV5-1	TGCGCCAGCAGCTTGTCCGTTACGGAATCAGGCGGGAACACTGAAGCTTTCTTT	CASSLSVTESGGNTEAFF
TRBJ2-2	few	.	TRBV29-1	TGCAGCGTTGTTTCTACTAACACCGGGGAGCTGTTTTTT	CSVVSTNTGELFF
TRBJ2-7	many	.	TRBV20-1	TGCAGTGCTAGAGATCAATGGAGGGAATCCTACGAGCAGTACTTC	CSARDQWRESYEQYF
TRBJ1-4	few	.	TRBV7-2	TGTGCCAGCAGCTCTCGGGAAAAACTGTTTTTT	CASSSREKLFF
TRBJ1-2	many	.	TRBV29-1	TGCAGCGTCCATCAGATTACTTCTAACTATGGCTACACCTTC	CSVHQITSNYGYTF
TRBJ1-5	many	.	TRBV20-1	TGCAGTGCTGCCGCTGGTGGCAATCAGCCCCAGCATTTT	CSAAAGGNQPQHF
TRBJ2-5	.	.	TRBV20-1	TGCAGTGCTAGAAGGGTGGCCCAAGAGACCCAGTACTTC	CSARRVAQETQYF
TRBJ2-1	.	.	TRBV5-5	TGTGCCAGCAGCAGCGGCGGGGAGGATGAGCAGTTCTTC	CASSSGGEDEQFF
TRBJ1-1	.	.	TRBV19	TGTGCCAGTAGTACCACCCGGGACGGTGAAGCTTTCTTT	CASSTTRDGEAFF
TRBJ2-3	.	.	TRBV7-2	TGTGCCAGCAGCTTCGGGGGGCGCGGGATCACAGATACGCAGTATTTT	CASSFGGRGITDTQYF
TRBJ2-1	many	.	TRBV5-6	TGTGCCAGCAGCTTGATGACGATCCGCTCCTACAATGAGCAGTTCTTC	CASSLMTIRSYNEQFF
TRBJ2-3	.	.	TRBV6-2/TRBV6-3	TGTGCCAGCAGTTACTCGACCGGGGTGGCAGATACGCAGTATTTT	CASSYSTGVADTQYF
TRBJ2-5	many	.	TRBV29-1	TGCAGCGTTCGCTCCATGGAGACCCAGTACTTC	CSVRSMETQYF
TRBJ1-1	.	.	TRBV7-2	TGTGCCAGCAGCTGGAGACTTTTCGACACTGAAGCTTTCTTT	CASSWRLFDTEAFF